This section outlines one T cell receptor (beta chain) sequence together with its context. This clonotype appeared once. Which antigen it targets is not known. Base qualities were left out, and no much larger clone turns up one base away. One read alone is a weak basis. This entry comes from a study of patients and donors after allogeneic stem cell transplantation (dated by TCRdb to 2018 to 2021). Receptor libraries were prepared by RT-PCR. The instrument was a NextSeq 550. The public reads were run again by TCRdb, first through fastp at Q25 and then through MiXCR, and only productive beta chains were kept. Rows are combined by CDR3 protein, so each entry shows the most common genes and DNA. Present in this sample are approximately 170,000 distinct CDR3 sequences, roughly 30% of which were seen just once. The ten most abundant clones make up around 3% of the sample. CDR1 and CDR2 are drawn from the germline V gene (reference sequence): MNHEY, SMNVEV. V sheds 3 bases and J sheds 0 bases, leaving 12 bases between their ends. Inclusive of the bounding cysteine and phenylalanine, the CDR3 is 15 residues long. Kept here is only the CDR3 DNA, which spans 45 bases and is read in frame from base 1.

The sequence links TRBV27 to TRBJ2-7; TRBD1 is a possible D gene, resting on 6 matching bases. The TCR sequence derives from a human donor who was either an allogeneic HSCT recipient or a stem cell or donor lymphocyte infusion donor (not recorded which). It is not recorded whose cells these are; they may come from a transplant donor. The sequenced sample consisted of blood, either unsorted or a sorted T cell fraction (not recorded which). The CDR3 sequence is CASSLRTAFSYEQYF. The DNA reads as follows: TGTGCCAGCAGTTTGCGGACAGCCTTCTCCTACGAGCAGTACTTC.